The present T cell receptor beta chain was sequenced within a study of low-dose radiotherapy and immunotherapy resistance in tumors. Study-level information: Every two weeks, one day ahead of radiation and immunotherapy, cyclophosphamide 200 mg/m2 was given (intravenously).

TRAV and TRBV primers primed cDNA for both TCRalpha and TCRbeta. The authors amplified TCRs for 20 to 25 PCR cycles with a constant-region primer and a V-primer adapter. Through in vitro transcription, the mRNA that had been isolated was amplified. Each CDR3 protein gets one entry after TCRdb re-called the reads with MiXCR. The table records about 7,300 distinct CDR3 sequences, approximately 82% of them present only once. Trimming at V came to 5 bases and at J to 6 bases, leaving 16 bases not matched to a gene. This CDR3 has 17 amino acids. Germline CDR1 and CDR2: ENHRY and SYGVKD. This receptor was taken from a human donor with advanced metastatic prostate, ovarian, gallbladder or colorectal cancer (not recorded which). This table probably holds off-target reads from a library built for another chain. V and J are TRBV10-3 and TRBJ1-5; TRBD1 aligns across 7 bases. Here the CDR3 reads CAISPTDLDRVGQPQHF. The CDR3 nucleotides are TGTGCCATCAGTCCCACAGACCTCGACAGGGTAGGTCAGCCCCAGCATTTT.